These 8 T cell receptor beta chains originate from one sample sequenced in a study of T cells expressing NK-cell markers (dated by TCRdb to about 2020). Library prep was done by 5' RACE. The instrument was an Illumina HiSeq 2000. TCRdb reprocessed the sequencing reads and holds a single record per CDR3 protein sequence, with no DNA. The table for this sample lists more than 400,000 distinct CDR3 sequences. Roughly 7.2% of the sample is in the top ten clones. The specimen sequenced was blood T cells: a sorted CD56 or NKG2C T cell subset, CD4+ or CD8+ T cells, or bulk PBMC T cells (not recorded which). The origin of the receptors is a woman between 18 and 75 years old in good health.

The chain uses TRBV20-1 and TRBJ1-1. Per germline, CDR1 DFQATT and CDR2 SNEGSKA (reference sequence). The CDR3 is 14 residues long. Here the CDR3 reads CSAPTRWGNTEAFF.

The rearrangement links TRBV27 to TRBJ2-2; the TCRdb D gene call, TRBD2, has no DNA to confirm it. The CDR3 has 16 residues. Per germline, CDR1 MNHEY and CDR2 SMNVEV (reference sequence). CDR3 region: CASSPTSGRASGELFF.

The chain couples TRBV7-2 to TRBJ2-1; there is no DNA to check the TCRdb D call of TRBD1. Germline values: CDR1 SGHTA, CDR2 FQGNSA. The CDR3 sequence is 16 residues long. CDR3: CASSLVGSSRGNEQFF.

This sequence joins TRBV30 and TRBJ2-1; TCRdb calls TRBD1, which cannot be checked without DNA. Germline CDR1 GTSNPN, CDR2 SVGIG (reference sequence). The CDR3 totals 13 residues. The CDR3 is CASPQKVGNEQFF.

This chain uses TRBV28 with TRBJ1-1; TCRdb gives TRBD1 as the D gene, but with no DNA this cannot be confirmed. This CDR3 is 14 amino acids long. Germline V CDR1 and CDR2: MDHEN, SYDVKM. The CDR3 protein is CASSPGTTNTEAFF.

This chain links TRBV30 with TRBJ2-7; absent DNA, TCRdb's TRBD2 call cannot be checked. This CDR3 region has 13 residues. From germline, CDR1 is GTSNPN and CDR2 SVGIG (reference sequence). CDR3 in amino acids: CAWSETAPYEQYF.

The chain recombines TRBV7-8 with TRBJ2-2; without DNA, the TCRdb call of TRBD2 cannot be checked. The CDR3 is made up of 16 amino acids. Per germline, CDR1 SGHVS and CDR2 FQNEAQ. CDR3 in amino acids: CASSLVGLAGEMELFF. Full variable domain (missing parts from reference TRBV7-8 and TRBJ2-2): GAGVSQSPRYKVAKRGQDVALRCDPISGHVSLFWYQQALGQGPEFLTYFQNEAQLDKSGLPSDRFFAERPEGSVSTLKIQRTQQEDSAVYLCASSLVGLAGEMELFFGEGSRLTVL.

The chain is built from TRBV10-3 and TRBJ1-3; TCRdb gives TRBD1 as the D gene, but with no DNA this cannot be confirmed. Germline lookup yields CDR1 ENHRY and CDR2 SYGVKD. The CDR3 length is 14 residues. The CDR3 sequence: CAISERGAGNTIYF.